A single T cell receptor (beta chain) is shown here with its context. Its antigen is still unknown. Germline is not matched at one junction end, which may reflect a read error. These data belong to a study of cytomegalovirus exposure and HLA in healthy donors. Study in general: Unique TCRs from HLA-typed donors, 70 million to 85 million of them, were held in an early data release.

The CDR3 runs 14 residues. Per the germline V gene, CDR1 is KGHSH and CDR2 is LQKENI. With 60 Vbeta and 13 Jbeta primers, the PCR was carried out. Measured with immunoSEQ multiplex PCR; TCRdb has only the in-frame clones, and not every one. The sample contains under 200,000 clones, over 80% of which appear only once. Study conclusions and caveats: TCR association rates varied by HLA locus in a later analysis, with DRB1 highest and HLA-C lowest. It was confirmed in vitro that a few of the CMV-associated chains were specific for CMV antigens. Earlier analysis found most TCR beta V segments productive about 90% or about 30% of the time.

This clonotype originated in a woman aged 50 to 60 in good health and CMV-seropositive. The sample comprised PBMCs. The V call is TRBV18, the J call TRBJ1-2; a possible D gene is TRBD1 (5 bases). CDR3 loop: CASSPGTSNYGCTF. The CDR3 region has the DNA TGTGCCAGCTCACCAGGGACTTCTAACTATGGCTGCACCTTC. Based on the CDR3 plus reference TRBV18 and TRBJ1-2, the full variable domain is NAGVMQNPRHLVRRRGQEARLRCSPMKGHSHVYWYRQLPEEGLKFMVYLQKENIIDESGMPKERFSAEFPKEGPSILRIQQVVRGDSAAYFCASSPGTSNYGCTFGSGTRLTVV.